The next 27 T cell receptor beta chains were all read from a single sample in a study of blood T cell repertoires in COVID-19. TCRdb's copy holds only in-frame clones and misses some; the assay was immunoSEQ multiplex PCR. Here the sample spans about 230,000 clones, roughly nine tenths being singletons. Source material: PBMCs or T cells enriched from blood (not recorded which). The source is a woman aged 45-65 years in a cohort exposed to, infected with or recovered from COVID-19 (not recorded which).

The rearrangement links TRBV2 to TRBJ1-4; 9 positions match TRBD1. V lost 4 bases, J lost 4 bases, and 7 bases stayed unmatched. The CDR3 totals 16 residues. Germline assignment: CDR1 SNHLY and CDR2 FYNNEI. CDR3 sequence: CASSAGTGRGNEKLFF. CDR3 DNA sequence: TGTGCCAGCAGTGCCGGGACAGGGAGAGGTAATGAAAAACTGTTTTTT.

The chain recombines TRBV5-5 with TRBJ2-7, with 8 bases aligning to TRBD1. The CDR3 covers 16 residues. Losses at the gene ends were 4 bases for V and 3 bases for J; bases not matched to a gene: 12. CDR1 SGHKS and CDR2 YYEKEE come from the germline V gene (reference sequence). The CDR3 region is CASSIAPGQDYYEQYF. In nucleotides, the CDR3 is TGTGCCAGCAGCATCGCCCCGGGACAGGACTACTACGAGCAGTACTTC.

The V call is TRBV7-3, the J call TRBJ2-1, with a weak D call TRBD2 (5 bases). V dropped 2 bases and J dropped 0 bases, with 17 bases sitting between them. CDR3 length equals 18 residues. Germline lookup yields CDR1 SGHTA and CDR2 FQGTGA. CDR3 region: CASSLRSGGPSSYNEQFF. CDR3 DNA: TGTGCCAGCAGCTTACGGTCTGGAGGCCCGAGCTCCTACAATGAGCAGTTCTTC.

The V call is TRBV3-1 (or the pseudogene TRBV3-2), the J call TRBJ2-7; the D is unclear. From germline, CDR1 is LGHDT and CDR2 YNNKEL (reference sequence). The CDR3 is 12 residues long. Trimming cost V 1 base and J 2 bases, with 3 bases left between them. The CDR3 region has the DNA TGTGCCAGCAGCCAAGCAGCCTACGAGCAGTACTTC. It is translated as CASSQAAYEQYF.

Here the CDR3 reads CASSQDYYSDSGNTIYF. Written as DNA, the CDR3 is TGCGCCAGCAGCCAAGATTATTACAGTGACTCTGGAAACACCATATATTTT. V and J are TRBV4-1 and TRBJ1-3; D remains ambiguous. This CDR3 has 17 residues. V lost 0 bases and J 0 bases, leaving 12 bases between the germline ends. Germline CDR1 is MGHRA and CDR2 is YSYEKL.

V and J are TRBV4-3 and TRBJ2-1; 8 nucleotides align to TRBD2. V was clipped by 3 bases and J by 3 bases; unmatched bases: 4. The CDR3 runs 15 residues. CDR1 LGHNA and CDR2 YSLEER come from the germline V gene. CDR3 bases: TGCGCCAGCAGCCATACTAGCGGAAACTACAATGAGCAGTTCTTC. Translated: CASSHTSGNYNEQFF.

The chain links TRBV7-3 to TRBJ2-2; D gene ambiguous. Trimming cost V 7 bases and J 4 bases, with 13 bases left between them. The germline V gene encodes CDR1 SGHTA and CDR2 FQGTGA. The CDR3 runs 14 residues. The CDR3 reads CASTIQRGTGELFF. CDR3 in DNA: TGTGCCAGCACCATCCAACGAGGCACCGGGGAGCTGTTTTTT.

The chain carries TRBV6-4 and TRBJ2-4, with 10 bases identical to TRBD2. The junction had 7 bases not matched to a gene; V was cut back by 3 bases and J by 8 bases. The CDR3 spans 15 residues. Germline values: CDR1 MRHNA, CDR2 SNTAGT. In nucleotides, the CDR3 is TGTGCCAGCAGTGAGAGCGGGGGGGCGACAGACATTCAGTACTTC. This gives the protein CASSESGGATDIQYF.

The chain uses TRBV2 and TRBJ2-1; TRBD2 matches at 12 bases. Germline V CDR1 and CDR2: SNHLY, FYNNEI. J was trimmed by 5 bases and V by 6 bases; bases with no gene match: 17. The CDR3 runs to 19 residues. The CDR3 region is CASRHTLAGGYESHNEQFF. CDR3 nucleotides: TGTGCCAGCAGGCATACTCTAGCGGGGGGGTATGAGTCCCACAATGAGCAGTTCTTC.

The V and J genes are TRBV15 and TRBJ2-5, with TRBD1 matching over 11 bases. J was trimmed by 5 bases and V by 6 bases; bases with no gene match: 8. Germline values: CDR1 LNHNV, CDR2 YYDKDF (reference sequence). This CDR3 comprises 15 residues. The CDR3 loop reads CATRSGTGGAETQYF. The CDR3 DNA sequence: TGTGCCACCAGGTCCGGGACAGGGGGTGCGGAGACCCAGTACTTC.

The chain combines TRBV10-2 with TRBJ2-2; TRBD1 aligns across 7 bases. This CDR3 comprises 16 residues. CDR1 and CDR2 from the germline V gene are WSHSY and SAAADI. V lost 4 bases to trimming and J lost 0 bases; unmatched junction nucleotides: 5. CDR3 residues: CASSAGQLANTGELFF. CDR3 sequence (DNA): TGCGCCAGCAGTGCGGGACAGCTTGCGAACACCGGGGAGCTGTTTTTT.

The sample holds one count of this clone. The V and J genes are TRBV30 and TRBJ1-1; D may be TRBD1 (6 bases). Germline-derived CDR1 and CDR2 are GTSNPN and SVGIG (reference sequence). There are 13 residues in the CDR3. Trimming removed 3 bases from V and 1 base from J, with 9 bases in between. The CDR3 here is CAWRRTANTEAFF. The CDR3 region has the DNA TGTGCCTGGAGAAGGACAGCGAACACTGAAGCTTTCTTT. The full variable domain, completed using reference TRBV30 and TRBJ1-1, is SQTIHQWPATLVQPVGSPLSLECTVEGTSNPNLYWYRQAAGRGLQLLFYSVGIGQISSEVPQNLSASRPQDRQFILSSKKLLLSDSGFYLCAWRRTANTEAFFGQGTRLTVV.

This rearrangement joins TRBV3-1 (or the pseudogene TRBV3-2) to TRBJ2-7, with TRBD2 identical over 7 bases. The J segment lost 3 bases and the V segment lost 0 bases, leaving 5 bases of the junction unmatched. Germline CDR1 reads LGHDT; CDR2 reads YNNKEL (reference sequence). This CDR3 comprises 15 residues. CDR3 sequence reads: CASSQEPSGGYEQYF. The CDR3 bases are TGTGCCAGCAGCCAAGAACCCTCGGGGGGCTACGAGCAGTACTTC.

The chain carries TRBV6-4 and TRBJ1-3; 8 bases agree with TRBD1. From germline, CDR1 is MRHNA and CDR2 SNTAGT. CDR3 length equals 16 residues. The V segment lost 4 bases and the J segment 5 bases; nucleotides outside the gene matches: 10. CDR3: CASSAVDRAYRNTIYF. In DNA form, the CDR3 reads TGTGCCAGCAGTGCCGTGGACAGGGCGTATAGAAACACCATATATTTT.

The chain combines TRBV2 with TRBJ2-7; D might be TRBD1 (6 bases). CDR3 length: 14 amino acids. V lost 5 bases and J lost 5, with 16 bases in between. Germline assignment: CDR1 SNHLY and CDR2 FYNNEI. The CDR3: CASSREGVGNEQYF. In nucleotides, the CDR3 is TGTGCCAGCAGTCGAGAGGGGGTCGGCAACGAGCAGTACTTC.

J is TRBJ1-1 and V is TRBV9, with TRBD1 matching 8 bases. The CDR3 is 13 residues long. Trimming removed 3 bases from V and 10 bases from J; junction bases left unmatched: 8. Per germline, CDR1 SGDLS and CDR2 YYNGEE. The DNA for the CDR3 is TGTGCCAGCAGCGAACGGACAGGGTTTCGAGCTTTCTTT. This codes for CASSERTGFRAFF.

The CDR3 DNA reads as TGTGCCAGCAGCTTACGGACTGGACGGACGAACTATGGCTACACCTTC. Amino acid sequence: CASSLRTGRTNYGYTF. The chain couples TRBV4-2 to TRBJ1-2, with D hard to call. The ends were cut back, 5 bases at V and 2 bases at J, with 18 bases in the middle. There are 16 residues in the CDR3. Germline V CDR1 and CDR2: LGHNA, YNFKEQ.

This chain connects TRBV3-1 (or the pseudogene TRBV3-2) to TRBJ2-1; 9 nucleotides line up with TRBD1. The germline V gene encodes CDR1 LGHDT and CDR2 YNNKEL (reference sequence). This CDR3 spans 19 amino acids. The V and J ends lost 3 bases and 0 bases, in that order; junction bases with no gene match: 12. In DNA form, the CDR3 reads TGTGCCAGCAGCCATTCCGGGACAGGGCTCAGAAGCTCCTACAATGAGCAGTTCTTC. Translating it yields CASSHSGTGLRSSYNEQFF.

The chain recombines TRBV7-9 with TRBJ1-5; 9 bases match TRBD1. Germline CDR1 reads SEHNR; CDR2 reads FQNEAQ (reference sequence). The ends lost 4 bases at V and 2 bases at J; junction bases unmatched: 3. The CDR3 is made up of 15 amino acids. The CDR3 nucleotides are TGTGCCAGCAGCTGGGGACAGGGAGGCAATCAGCCCCAGCATTTT. Amino acid sequence: CASSWGQGGNQPQHF.

The chain joins TRBV7-2 to TRBJ1-4; weak D call: TRBD1 (5 bases). CDR1 is SGHTA and CDR2 is FQGNSA in the germline V gene. Trimming stripped 5 bases from V and 5 bases from J, with 18 bases between. The CDR3 totals 16 residues. The CDR3 protein is CASSPGSTARNEKLFF. DNA of the CDR3: TGTGCCAGCAGCCCAGGTTCGACAGCCAGAAATGAAAAACTGTTTTTT.

This sequence joins TRBV3-1 (or the pseudogene TRBV3-2) and TRBJ2-7, with TRBD2 as a possible D gene (6 bases). CDR3 length: 16 residues. V lost 1 base and J 4 bases, leaving 17 bases between the germline ends. Germline lookup yields CDR1 LGHDT and CDR2 YNNKEL (reference sequence). The CDR3: CASSQVPRGPSYEQYF. The CDR3 DNA is TGTGCCAGCAGCCAAGTCCCGCGGGGCCCGTCTTACGAGCAGTACTTC.

V is TRBV3-1 (or the pseudogene TRBV3-2) and J is TRBJ2-3, with 7 bases aligning to TRBD2. Germline V lookup: CDR1 LGHDT, CDR2 YNNKEL (reference sequence). This CDR3 region has 13 residues. With V trimmed by 1 base and J by 14 bases, 9 bases remained unmatched. CDR3 nucleotides: TGTGCCAGCAGCCAAGGGTTGACTAGCCACACGTATTTT. It translates to CASSQGLTSHTYF.

The CDR3 loop reads CASSTAATGWTEAFF. The CDR3 coding sequence is TGTGCCAGCAGCACCGCGGCAACGGGTTGGACTGAAGCTTTCTTT. The chain employs TRBV11-2 and TRBJ1-1; D remains unclear. This CDR3 has 15 residues. Trimming took off 5 bases at V and 5 bases at J, with 18 bases between the two ends. Germline V lookup: CDR1 SGHAT, CDR2 FQNNGV.

The J gene is TRBJ2-5, the V gene TRBV12-2; the table's D gene call, TRBD1, was not cross checked with the DNA. TRBV12-2 is a pseudogene segment. The CDR3 spans 15 residues. CDR3 region: CASRLTDPWAETQYF. CDR3 DNA sequence: TGTGCAAGTCGCTTAACCGACCCCTGGGCGGAGACCCAGTACTTC.

This chain connects TRBV7-9 to TRBJ1-6, with D unclear. The CDR3 has 12 residues. The germline V gene has CDR1 SEHNR and CDR2 FQNEAQ (reference sequence). V was clipped by 4 bases and J by 7 bases, with 5 bases between them. The CDR3 reads CASSSPNSPLHF. The CDR3 DNA reads TGTGCCAGCAGCTCTCCCAATTCACCCCTCCACTTT.

This chain uses TRBV5-1 with TRBJ2-1; TRBD2 is a possible D gene (7 bases). The germline V and J ends were trimmed by 4 bases and 16 bases, with 21 bases remaining between them. CDR3 length: 13 residues. CDR1 is SGHRS, CDR2 YFSETQ, per germline. The CDR3 DNA reads TGCGCCAGCAGCAATGGCCGGGAGGACAGCTTCTTCTTC. This encodes CASSNGREDSFFF.

The V gene is TRBV11-3, the J gene TRBJ2-1; 9 bases are a match to TRBD1. This CDR3 comprises 16 residues. Trimming at V came to 4 bases and at J to 3 bases, leaving 7 bases not matched to a gene. Germline V lookup: CDR1 SGHNT, CDR2 YENEEA. The DNA of the CDR3 is TGTGCCAGCAGCTCTTCCCGACAGGGGGGCTACAATGAGCAGTTCTTC. The encoded protein is CASSSSRQGGYNEQFF.